Here is one TCR beta chain with its context. Its antigen remains unidentified. The entry originates in a study of T cell responses to AZD1222 COVID-19 vaccine. General observations from the study: White British people made up most donors, females outnumbered males, and clonal diversity was possibly underestimated. Scientists sampled the repertoires only once the peak T cell response had passed.

With 4 bases removed from V and 4 bases from J, the gap between germline ends came to 14 bases. The CDR3 is 14 amino acids. Per germline, CDR1 SNHLY and CDR2 FYNNEI. Some clones are missing from TCRdb's copy, which holds only in-frame ones; the method was immunoSEQ multiplex PCR. This table has 150,000 to 200,000 clones, 92% appearing once. Second-dose intervals of approximately 4 or approximately 12 weeks were pooled. This TCR was recovered from an adult who received the AZD1222 COVID-19 vaccine. Sequencing was performed on peripheral blood, taken 28 days after the second AZD1222 dose. V usage is TRBV2 and J usage is TRBJ2-7, with D maybe TRBD1 (5 bases). In DNA form, the CDR3 reads TGTGCCAGCAGTGTCTACCAGGGTGAATACGAGCAGTACTTC. Amino acids: CASSVYQGEYEQYF. The full variable domain, in which reference TRBV2 and TRBJ2-7 provide the parts outside the CDR3, is EPEVTQTPSHQVTQMGQEVILRCVPISNHLYFYWYRQILGQKVEFLVSFYNNEISEKSEIFDDQFSVERPDGSNFTLKIRSTKLEDSAMYFCASSVYQGEYEQYFGPGTRLTVT.